This T cell receptor (beta chain) was sequenced in a study of post-analysis software for immune sequencing data. Whole-study findings and limits: Patients carried roughly five TRBV segments more frequently than controls did, and TRBV5-6, TRBV5-1 and TRBV20-1 were among them.

The TCR beta cDNA libraries carried unique molecular identifiers. TCRdb called the PCR reads again in MiXCR, with one record for every CDR3 protein. The data show 380,000 or so distinct CDR3 sequences, less than 40% seen once. CDR1 and CDR2 (germline): MNHEY, SMNVEV (reference sequence). The CDR3 sequence is 15 residues long. Trimming pared 5 bases from V and 3 bases from J, leaving 17 bases between. Worth noting for this clonotype: No antigen is known for it.

The TCR comes from a girl between 5 and 17 years old with multiple sclerosis. The rearrangement uses TRBV27 and TRBJ2-7, with a tentative D call TRBD2 (7 bases). Sequenced input: blood. This chain's CDR3 is CASSRSRGGDYEQYF. The DNA for the CDR3 is TGTGCCAGCAGTCGATCGAGGGGGGGAGACTACGAGCAGTACTTC.